This T cell receptor beta chain came from a study of cytomegalovirus exposure and HLA in healthy donors. For the study at large: Approximately 170 million T cells yielded 100 million or so unique TCR beta sequences in earlier analysis. General study results and limits: Most subjects had HLA-A and HLA-B alleles reportedly predicted accurately by TCR beta sequences. Excluded were some V segments that proved indistinguishable, including TRBV6-2 and TRBV6-3.

This CDR3 is 15 amino acids long. The ends were cut back, 7 bases at V and 1 base at J, with 11 bases in the middle. In germline, CDR1 is MGHRA, CDR2 YSYEKL. The PCR contained 60 Vbeta and 13 Jbeta primers. The data were produced by immunoSEQ multiplex PCR, yet TCRdb's version contains in-frame clones alone and is incomplete. The sample holds about 31,000 clones; 65% to 75% are singletons and the top ten take about a fifth. About this clone itself: What it binds is not known.

This TCR came from a man in his fifties or sixties in good health and CMV-seropositive. The chain employs TRBV4-1 and TRBJ2-6; no firm D call. Source material: PBMCs. CDR3 in amino acids: CASTLTQSGANVLTF. The CDR3, as DNA: TGCGCCAGCACCTTAACCCAGTCTGGGGCCAACGTCCTGACTTTC.